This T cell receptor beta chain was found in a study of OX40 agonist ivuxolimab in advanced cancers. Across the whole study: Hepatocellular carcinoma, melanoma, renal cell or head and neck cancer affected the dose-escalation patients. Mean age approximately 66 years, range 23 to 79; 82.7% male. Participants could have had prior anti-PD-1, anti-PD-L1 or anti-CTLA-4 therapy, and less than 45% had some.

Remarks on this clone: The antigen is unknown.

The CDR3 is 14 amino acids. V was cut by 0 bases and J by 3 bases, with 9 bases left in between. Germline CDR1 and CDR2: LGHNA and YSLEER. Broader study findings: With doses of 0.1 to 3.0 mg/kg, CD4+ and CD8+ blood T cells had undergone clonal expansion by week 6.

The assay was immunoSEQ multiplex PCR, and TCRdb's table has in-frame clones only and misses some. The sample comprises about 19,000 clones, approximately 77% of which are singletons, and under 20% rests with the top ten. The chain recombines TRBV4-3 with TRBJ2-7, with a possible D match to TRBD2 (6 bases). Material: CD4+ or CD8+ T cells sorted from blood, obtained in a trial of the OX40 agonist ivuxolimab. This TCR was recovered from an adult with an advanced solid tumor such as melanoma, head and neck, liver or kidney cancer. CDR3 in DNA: TGCGCCAGCAGCCAAGATGGAGGGAGCTACGAGCAGTACTTC. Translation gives CASSQDGGSYEQYF.